This T cell receptor (beta chain) was profiled in a study of beta chain features in type 1 diabetes. Across the whole study: Age, gender, cell numbers and subset yield matched between patients and controls. Study-level results: When VDJ junctions were examined, type 1 diabetes patients showed fewer insertions and more deletions.

As concerns this clone: Its target is not known.

The germline gives CDR1 SGDLS, CDR2 YYNGEE. Between the trimmed V and J ends, which lost 4 bases and 6 bases, there was a span of 7 bases. The CDR3 length is 12 residues. cDNA synthesis used the whole RNA isolate, giving expressed TCRB sequences. Reads from naive, central memory and regulatory T cell samples averaged roughly 3.3 million. Sequencing was performed with immunoSEQ multiplex PCR; in TCRdb, only in-frame clones are kept and a portion is missing. The sample carries roughly 370,000 clones, 14% recorded once. Sequenced sample: naive CD4+ T cells from blood. The chain joins TRBV9 to TRBJ2-2; no clear D. The TCR comes from a man in his thirties or forties in good health. The CDR3 DNA is TGTGCCAGCAGCCCCCATTCCGGGGAGCTGTTTTTT. This gives the protein CASSPHSGELFF.